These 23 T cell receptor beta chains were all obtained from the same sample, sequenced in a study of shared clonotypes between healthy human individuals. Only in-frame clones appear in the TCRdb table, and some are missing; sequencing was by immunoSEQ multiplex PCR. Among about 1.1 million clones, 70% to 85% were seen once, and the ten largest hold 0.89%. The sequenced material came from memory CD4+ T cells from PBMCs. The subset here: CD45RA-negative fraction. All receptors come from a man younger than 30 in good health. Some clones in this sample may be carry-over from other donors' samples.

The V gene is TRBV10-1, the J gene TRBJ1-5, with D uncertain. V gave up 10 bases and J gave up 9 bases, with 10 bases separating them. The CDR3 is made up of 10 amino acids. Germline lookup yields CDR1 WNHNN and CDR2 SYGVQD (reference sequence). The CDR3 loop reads CANGLLPQHF. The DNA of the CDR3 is TGCGCCAATGGACTTCTGCCCCAGCATTTT.

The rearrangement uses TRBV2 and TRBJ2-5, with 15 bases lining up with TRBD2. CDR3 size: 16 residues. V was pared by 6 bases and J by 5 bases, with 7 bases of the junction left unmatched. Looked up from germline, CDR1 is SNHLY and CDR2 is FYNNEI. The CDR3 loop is CASSRTSGRARETQYF. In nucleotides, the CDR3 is TGTGCCAGCAGCCGGACTAGCGGGAGGGCCCGGGAGACCCAGTACTTC.

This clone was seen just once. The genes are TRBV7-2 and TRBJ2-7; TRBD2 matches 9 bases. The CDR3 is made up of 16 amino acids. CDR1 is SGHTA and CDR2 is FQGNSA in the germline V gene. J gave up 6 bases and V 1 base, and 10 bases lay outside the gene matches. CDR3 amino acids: CASSLEIGLAGLEQYF. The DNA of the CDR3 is TGTGCCAGCAGCTTAGAAATAGGGCTAGCGGGACTCGAGCAGTACTTC.

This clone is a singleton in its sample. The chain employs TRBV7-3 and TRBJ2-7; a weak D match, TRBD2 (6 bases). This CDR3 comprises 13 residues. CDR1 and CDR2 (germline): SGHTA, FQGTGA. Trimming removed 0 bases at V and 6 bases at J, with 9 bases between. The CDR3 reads CASSLTREVEQYF. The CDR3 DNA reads TGTGCCAGCAGCTTAACAAGGGAGGTCGAGCAGTACTTC.

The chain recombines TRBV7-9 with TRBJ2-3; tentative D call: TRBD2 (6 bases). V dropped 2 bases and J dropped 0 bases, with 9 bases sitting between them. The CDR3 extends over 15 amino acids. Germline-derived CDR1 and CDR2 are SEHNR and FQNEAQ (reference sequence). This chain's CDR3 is CASSLHGRSTDTQYF. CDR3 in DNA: TGTGCCAGCAGCTTACATGGGAGGAGCACAGATACGCAGTATTTT.

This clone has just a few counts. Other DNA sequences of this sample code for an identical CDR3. DNA for the CDR3: TGTGCCAGCAGTTTAGGGGGGTACGAGCAGTACTTC. Amino acid sequence: CASSLGGYEQYF. The chain has TRBV28 and TRBJ2-7, with D possibly being TRBD2 (6 bases). This CDR3 region has 12 residues. The V gene lost 2 bases and the J gene lost 4 bases, with 6 bases spanning the gap. Germline assignment: CDR1 MDHEN and CDR2 SYDVKM.

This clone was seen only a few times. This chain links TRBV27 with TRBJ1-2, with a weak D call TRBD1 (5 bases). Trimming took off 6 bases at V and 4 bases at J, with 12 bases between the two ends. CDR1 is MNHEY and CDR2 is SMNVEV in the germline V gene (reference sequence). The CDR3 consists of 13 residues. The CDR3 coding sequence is TGTGCCAGCAGACCGGGACCGGCCTATGGCTACACCTTC. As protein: CASRPGPAYGYTF.

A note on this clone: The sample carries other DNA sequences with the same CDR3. The CDR3 spells CASSLSLAGAYEQYF. CDR3 sequence (DNA): TGTGCCAGCAGTTTATCACTAGCGGGGGCCTACGAGCAGTACTTC. This sequence joins TRBV27 and TRBJ2-7, with TRBD2 identical over 11 bases. From germline, CDR1 is MNHEY and CDR2 SMNVEV (reference sequence). J lost 2 bases, V lost 0 bases, and 0 bases had no gene match. The CDR3 contains 15 residues.

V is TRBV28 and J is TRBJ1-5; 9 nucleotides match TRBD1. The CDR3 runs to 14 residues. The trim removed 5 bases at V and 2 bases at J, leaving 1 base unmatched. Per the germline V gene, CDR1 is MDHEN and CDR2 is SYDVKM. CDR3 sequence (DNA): TGTGCCAGCAGTGGGGACAGGGGCAATCAGCCCCAGCATTTT. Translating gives CASSGDRGNQPQHF.

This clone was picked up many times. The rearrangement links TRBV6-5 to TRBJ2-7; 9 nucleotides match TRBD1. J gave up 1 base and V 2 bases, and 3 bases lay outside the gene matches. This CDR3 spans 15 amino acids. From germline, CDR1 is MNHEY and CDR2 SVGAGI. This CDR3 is CASSYAGQGSYEQYF. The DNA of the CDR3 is TGTGCCAGCAGTTACGCGGGACAGGGTTCCTACGAGCAGTACTTC.

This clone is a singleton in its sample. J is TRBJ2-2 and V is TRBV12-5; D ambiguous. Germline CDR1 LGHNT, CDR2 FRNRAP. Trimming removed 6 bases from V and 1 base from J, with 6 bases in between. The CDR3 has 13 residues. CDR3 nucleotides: TGTGCTAGTGGGGACCGGAACACCGGGGAGCTGTTTTTT. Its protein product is CASGDRNTGELFF.

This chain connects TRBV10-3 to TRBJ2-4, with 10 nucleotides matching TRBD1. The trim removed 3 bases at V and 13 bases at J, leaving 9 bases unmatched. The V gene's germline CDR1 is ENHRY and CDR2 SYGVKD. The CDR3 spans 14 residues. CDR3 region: CAISDLPGQGLQYF. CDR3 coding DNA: TGTGCCATCAGTGACTTACCGGGACAGGGGTTGCAGTACTTC.

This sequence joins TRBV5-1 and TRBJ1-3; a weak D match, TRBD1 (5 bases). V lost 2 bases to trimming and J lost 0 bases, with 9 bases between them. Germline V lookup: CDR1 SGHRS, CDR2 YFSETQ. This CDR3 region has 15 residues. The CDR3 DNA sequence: TGCGCCAGCAGCTTAATGACAGACTCTGGAAACACCATATATTTT. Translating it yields CASSLMTDSGNTIYF. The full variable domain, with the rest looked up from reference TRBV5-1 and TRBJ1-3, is KAGVTQTPRYLIKTRGQQVTLSCSPISGHRSVSWYQQTPGQGLQFLFEYFSETQRNKGNFPGRFSGRQFSNSRSEMNVSTLELGDSALYLCASSLMTDSGNTIYFGEGSWLTVV.

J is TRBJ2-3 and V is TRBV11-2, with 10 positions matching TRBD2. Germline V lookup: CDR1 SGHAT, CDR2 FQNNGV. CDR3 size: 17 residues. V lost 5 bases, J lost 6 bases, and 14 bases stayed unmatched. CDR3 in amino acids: CASSRGRSSGSRDTQYF. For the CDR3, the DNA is TGTGCCAGCAGCCGGGGCCGGTCTAGCGGGAGCCGCGATACGCAGTATTTT.

CDR3 sequence reads: CASSVGGEAFF. CDR3 nucleotide sequence: TGTGCCAGCAGCGTCGGGGGTGAAGCTTTCTTT. The J gene is TRBJ1-1, the V gene TRBV27; possibly TRBD1 for D (5 bases). This CDR3 comprises 11 residues. Germline CDR1 is MNHEY and CDR2 is SMNVEV (reference sequence). Trimming left V 6 bases short and J 7 bases short, with 9 bases between.

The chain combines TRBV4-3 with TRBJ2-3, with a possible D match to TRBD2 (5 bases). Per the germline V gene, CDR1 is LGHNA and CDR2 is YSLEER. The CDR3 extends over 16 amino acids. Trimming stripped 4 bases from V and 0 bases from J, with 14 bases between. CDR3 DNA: TGCGCCAGCAGCCCGGCGCCAGCGGCTAGCACAGATACGCAGTATTTT. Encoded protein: CASSPAPAASTDTQYF.

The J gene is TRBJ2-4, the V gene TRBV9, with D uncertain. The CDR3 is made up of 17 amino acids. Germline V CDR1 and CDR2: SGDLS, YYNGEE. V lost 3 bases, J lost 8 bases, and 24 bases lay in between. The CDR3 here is CASSGNTGLPFGDIQYF. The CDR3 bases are TGTGCCAGCAGCGGAAACACGGGTCTGCCTTTTGGGGACATTCAGTACTTC.

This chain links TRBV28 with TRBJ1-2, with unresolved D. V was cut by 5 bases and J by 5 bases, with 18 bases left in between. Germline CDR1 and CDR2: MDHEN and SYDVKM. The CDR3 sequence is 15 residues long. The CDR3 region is CASSNRNTQRYGYTF. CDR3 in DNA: TGTGCCAGCAGTAACCGGAATACCCAACGGTATGGCTACACCTTC.

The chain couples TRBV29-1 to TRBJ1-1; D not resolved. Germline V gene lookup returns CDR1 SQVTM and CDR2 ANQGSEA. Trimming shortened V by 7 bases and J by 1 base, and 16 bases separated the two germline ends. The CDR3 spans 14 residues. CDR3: CSAQLPRWNTEAFF. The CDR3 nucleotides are TGCAGCGCACAATTACCGAGGTGGAACACTGAAGCTTTCTTT.

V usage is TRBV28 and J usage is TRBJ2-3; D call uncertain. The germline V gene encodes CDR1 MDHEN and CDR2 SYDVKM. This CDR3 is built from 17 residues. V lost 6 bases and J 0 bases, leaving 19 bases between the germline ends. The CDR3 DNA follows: TGTGCCAGCAGCCCTCGCGACGAGGCAACTAGCACAGATACGCAGTATTTT. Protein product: CASSPRDEATSTDTQYF.

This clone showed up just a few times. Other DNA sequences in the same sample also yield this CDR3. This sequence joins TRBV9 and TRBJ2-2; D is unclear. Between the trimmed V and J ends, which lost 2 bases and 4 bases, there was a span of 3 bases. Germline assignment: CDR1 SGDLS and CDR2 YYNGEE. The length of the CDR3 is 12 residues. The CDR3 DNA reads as TGTGCCAGCAGCGTGGTCACCGGGGAGCTGTTTTTT. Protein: CASSVVTGELFF.

Here the CDR3 DNA reads TGTGCCAGCAGTGGGGACTATCCCTACAATGAGCAGTTCTTC. Translating gives CASSGDYPYNEQFF. The chain joins TRBV27 to TRBJ2-1; TRBD2 matches 7 bases. CDR3 length: 14 residues. Trimming cost V 5 bases and J 2 bases; bases outside gene matches: 3. Germline lookup yields CDR1 MNHEY and CDR2 SMNVEV (reference sequence).

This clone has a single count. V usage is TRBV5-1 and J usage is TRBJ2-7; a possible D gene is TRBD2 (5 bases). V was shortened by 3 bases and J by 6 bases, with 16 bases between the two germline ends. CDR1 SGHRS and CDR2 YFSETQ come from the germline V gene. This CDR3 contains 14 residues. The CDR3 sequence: CASSSGLLLGEQYF. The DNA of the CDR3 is TGCGCCAGCAGCTCAGGACTGCTCCTGGGCGAGCAGTACTTC. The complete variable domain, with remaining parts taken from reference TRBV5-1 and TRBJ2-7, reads KAGVTQTPRYLIKTRGQQVTLSCSPISGHRSVSWYQQTPGQGLQFLFEYFSETQRNKGNFPGRFSGRQFSNSRSEMNVSTLELGDSALYLCASSSGLLLGEQYFGPGTRLTVT.